This TCR beta chain appears in the sequencing data of a study of cytomegalovirus exposure and HLA in healthy donors (TCRdb year 2017). About the investigation overall: A later analysis indicated that the roughly 130 validation repertoires were generated on the platform also employed for the approximately 690 repertoires of the first cohort. The study aimed to test whether signatures of past pathogen exposure could be identified by cataloging public T cell receptors. To predict cytomegalovirus infection status, the study combined high-throughput TCR immunosequencing, statistical association of individual TCRs with disease status, and machine learning. In addition to the first cohort of around 670 subjects, a separate validation cohort of approximately 130 different subjects was used. Overall results and qualifications from the work: Across donors, most TCR sequences were observed very rarely, whereas some public TCRs were present in many individuals. In vitro tests confirmed that a few of the cytomegalovirus-associated TCR beta chains recognize cytomegalovirus antigens. In the study, 150 to 200 TCR beta chains were listed as associated with cytomegalovirus. Cytomegalovirus status was reported to be diagnosed by the classifier with high specificity and sensitivity in both the original and validation cohorts. The authors suggested that the approach could potentially be generalized to other disease states and immunological phenotypes. A later analysis lacked HLA typing for the validation cohort, so it scored co-occurrence in that cohort across all 120 repertoires. In a later analysis, TCRs clustered in the first cohort were found to also tend to co-occur in the roughly 130 validation repertoires, with 85% to 95% of cluster scores above 0.

The library relied on the immunoSEQ multiplex PCR assay. Per the authors' processing: To diagnose cytomegalovirus status from the catalog of TCR beta chain sequences, a statistical classification framework was built. TCRdb provides this immuneACCESS table in a form limited to in-frame rearrangements. Some clones are lacking; in checked studies, under half of them reflect an unresolved V gene, and why the rest are absent is not known. The V and J calls and the clone size are those of that table, but D and trimming were determined from the DNA. The sample table contains 150,000 to 200,000 clones; only one count was recorded for about 82% of them. The ten largest clones capture 1.4% to 1.5% of the sample. V is shortened by 7 bases, J by 4 bases, and the region joining them spans 25 bases. CDR1 GTSNPN and CDR2 SVGIG were looked up in the germline V gene (reference sequence). Reading from cysteine to phenylalanine, the CDR3 counts 16 amino acids. Solely the CDR3 DNA is kept, with 48 bases framed from the first base.

A word on this clone: Its antigen is still unknown. Base qualities are missing; no much larger clone stands one base away.

The donors were included in the validation cohort of some 120 subjects, a group kept apart from the approximately 650-subject first cohort. The clonotype was recovered from a woman under 30 in good health and CMV-seronegative. The sequenced sample consisted of PBMCs. Recombination connected TRBV30 to TRBJ1-2; perhaps TRBD1 is the D gene, with 6 bases matching. The nucleotide sequence is TGTGCCTTTCTCCCCTCCGACAGGCGAAGCAGCTATGGCTACACCTTC. This encodes CAFLPSDRRSSYGYTF.